A single sample gave rise to the 20 T cell receptor beta chains below, sequenced in a study of CD8 T cells in ankylosing spondylitis. TCRdb called the 5' RACE reads again in MiXCR, with one record for every CDR3 protein. Among around 340,000 distinct CDR3 sequences, roughly 20% were seen once, and the ten largest hold 10% to 15%. The sample was blood, either unsorted or a sorted T cell fraction (not recorded which). The origin of the receptors is a male donor with ankylosing spondylitis or in good health (not recorded which).

The chain uses TRBV27 and TRBJ2-7; D is unclear. The CDR3 covers 13 residues. Trimming took off 4 bases at V and 4 bases at J, with 11 bases between the two ends. Germline V gives CDR1 MNHEY, CDR2 SMNVEV (reference sequence). CDR3 in DNA: TGTGCCAGCAGTTCTTATAGGCAGTACGAGCAGTACTTC. Protein product: CASSSYRQYEQYF.

CDR3 region: CASSQDVYSVNEQFF. DNA of the CDR3: TGTGCCAGCAGCCAAGATGTCTATTCCGTCAATGAGCAGTTCTTC. The chain recombines TRBV4-2 with TRBJ2-1; D gene uncertain. Germline CDR1 and CDR2: LGHNA and YNFKEQ. The CDR3 is 15 residues long. V was trimmed by 0 bases and J by 6 bases, leaving 12 bases between them.

The chain carries TRBV27 and TRBJ2-1; possible D gene TRBD2, 5 bases. The length of the CDR3 is 15 residues. V lost 3 bases to trimming and J lost 10 bases, with 19 bases between them. In germline, CDR1 is MNHEY, CDR2 SMNVEV (reference sequence). CDR3 in amino acids: CASSFAYLGSGEQFF. CDR3 bases: TGTGCCAGCAGTTTTGCATACTTAGGGAGTGGGGAGCAGTTCTTC.

A few counts support this clonotype. V gene TRBV3-1 combines with J gene TRBJ2-7; D perhaps matches TRBD2 (6 bases). Germline CDR1 reads LGHDT; CDR2 reads YNNKEL (reference sequence). Trimming stripped 1 base from V and 1 base from J, with 8 bases between. The CDR3 contains 14 residues. CDR3 nucleotide sequence: TGTGCCAGCAGCCAAGGACTAGAATCCTACGAGCAGTACTTC. It codes for CASSQGLESYEQYF.

The chain joins TRBV29-1 to TRBJ2-1; D possibly matches TRBD1 or TRBD2 (5 bases each). This CDR3 is 14 amino acids long. Germline CDR1 SQVTM, CDR2 ANQGSEA. Trimming stripped 1 base from V and 7 bases from J, with 14 bases between. The DNA for the CDR3 is TGCAGCGTTGAAGGGGGTCAGGGCGGGAATGAGCAGTTCTTC. As protein: CSVEGGQGGNEQFF.

This chain uses TRBV2 with TRBJ2-3; the match to TRBD2 covers 10 bases. Trimming took 4 bases from V and 7 from J; bases not matched to a gene: 17. From germline, CDR1 is SNHLY and CDR2 FYNNEI. The CDR3 length is 18 residues. The DNA of the CDR3 is TGTGCCAGCAGTGGGTCTAGCGGGGGCCGAGGTGGTTGGTATACGCAGTATTTT. It specifies CASSGSSGGRGGWYTQYF.

This clonotype was recorded a few times. V and J are TRBV12-3 or TRBV12-4 and TRBJ1-4; no firm D call. The CDR3 consists of 14 residues. V lost 3 bases to trimming and J lost 5 bases, with 10 bases between them. The CDR3 protein is CASSLITENEKLFF. CDR3 in DNA: TGTGCCAGCAGTTTGATCACAGAGAATGAAAAACTGTTTTTT.

This clonotype appeared many times. The chain links TRBV12-3 or TRBV12-4 to TRBJ2-1; D might be TRBD1 or TRBD2, each matching 6 bases. The ends were cut back, 5 bases at V and 6 bases at J, with 14 bases in the middle. The CDR3 consists of 14 residues. The CDR3 loop is CASSGGQGSNEQFF. The CDR3 coding sequence is TGTGCCAGCAGTGGGGGGCAGGGATCCAATGAGCAGTTCTTC.

V gene TRBV5-6 combines with J gene TRBJ2-7; maybe TRBD1 (5 bases). The germline CDR1 and CDR2 sequences are SGHDT and YYEEEE. This CDR3 is 10 amino acids long. V lost 6 bases to trimming and J lost 7 bases, with 8 bases between them. DNA for the CDR3: TGTGCCAGCATCTCAGGGGAGCAGTACTTC. Its translation: CASISGEQYF.

This chain links TRBV11-2 with TRBJ2-1; possible D gene TRBD2, 6 bases. CDR3 length: 13 residues. The germline V gene encodes CDR1 SGHAT and CDR2 FQNNGV. V was clipped by 4 bases and J by 6 bases, with 10 bases between them. The CDR3 DNA sequence: TGTGCCAGCAGCTCGGGGGTACCCAATGAGCAGTTCTTC. This codes for CASSSGVPNEQFF.

The sample holds many counts of this clonotype. This chain connects TRBV29-1 to TRBJ2-2; weak D call: TRBD2 (5 bases). Germline loops: CDR1 SQVTM, CDR2 ANQGSEA. The CDR3 covers 13 residues. V was trimmed by 7 bases and J by 3 bases, leaving 12 bases between them. DNA of the CDR3: TGCAGCGCCCCTAGCAGTTACACCGGGGAGCTGTTTTTT. Its protein is CSAPSSYTGELFF.

This clonotype was picked up a small number of times. J is TRBJ1-5 and V is TRBV12-3 or TRBV12-4, with unresolved D. The CDR3 contains 11 residues. V lost 6 bases and J 12 bases, leaving 12 bases between the germline ends. This CDR3 reads CASSPGELQHF. CDR3 bases: TGTGCCAGCAGCCCCGGCGAGCTCCAGCATTTT.

This clonotype was counted a few times. V gene TRBV4-2 combines with J gene TRBJ1-1; D perhaps matches TRBD1 (5 bases). CDR1 LGHNA and CDR2 YNFKEQ come from the germline V gene. V was shortened by 3 bases and J by 5 bases, with 16 bases between the two germline ends. The CDR3 contains 15 residues. CDR3 coding DNA: TGTGCCAGCAGCCAGACGGGACGGGTGGGAACTGAAGCTTTCTTT. It codes for CASSQTGRVGTEAFF.

The V call is TRBV5-1, the J call TRBJ2-2; 7 nucleotides agree with TRBD1. Germline assignment: CDR1 SGHRS and CDR2 YFSETQ. The junction had 9 bases not matched to a gene; V was cut back by 0 bases and J by 4 bases. This CDR3 is 17 amino acids long. In DNA form, the CDR3 reads TGCGCCAGCAGCTTGGTCCCCGGGACAGATCTCACCGGGGAGCTGTTTTTT. Translated: CASSLVPGTDLTGELFF.

The chain joins TRBV20-1 to TRBJ2-3; no clear D. Germline CDR1 reads DFQATT; CDR2 reads SNEGSKA (reference sequence). CDR3 length: 11 residues. With 3 bases removed from V and 5 bases from J, the gap between germline ends came to 6 bases. CDR3 nucleotide sequence: TGCAGTGCTAGGGCGATAGATACGCAGTATTTT. Residues: CSARAIDTQYF.

This clonotype was observed a few times. The V and J genes are TRBV6-1 and TRBJ2-7; the D gene is possibly TRBD1 (6 bases). The CDR3 length is 17 residues. Germline values: CDR1 MNHNS, CDR2 SASEGT. Trimming pared 6 bases from V and 4 bases from J, leaving 25 bases between. DNA for the CDR3: TGTGCCAGCAGCACCTCCCCCTTCCAGGGGCTGGTTTACGAGCAGTACTTC. It translates to CASSTSPFQGLVYEQYF.

This clonotype occurred a few times. J is TRBJ2-2 and V is TRBV7-3; 9 bases map to TRBD2. CDR1 is SGHTA and CDR2 is FQGTGA in the germline V gene. V was clipped by 2 bases and J by 6 bases; unmatched bases: 7. The CDR3 has 16 amino acids. CDR3 DNA: TGTGCCAGCAGCTTAGACGGCGGGGGGGTCGCCGGGGAGCTGTTTTTT. Protein: CASSLDGGGVAGELFF.

This clonotype showed up many times. The chain has TRBV7-9 and TRBJ2-1, with 9 bases matching TRBD2. V dropped 5 bases and J dropped 5; count of bases not matched to a gene: 10. Germline-derived CDR1 and CDR2 are SEHNR and FQNEAQ (reference sequence). This CDR3 is built from 16 residues. CDR3 nucleotides: TGTGCCAGCAGCACCCTTAGCGGGGGCCTGGACAATGAGCAGTTCTTC. Protein product: CASSTLSGGLDNEQFF.

The chain is built from TRBV12-3 or TRBV12-4 and TRBJ2-1; D could derive from TRBD1 or TRBD2 (5 bases each). Deletions cut 5 bases from V and 2 bases from J, with 13 bases between. The CDR3 length is 15 residues. The CDR3 is CASSVGDGPYNEQFF. The DNA for the CDR3 is TGTGCCAGCAGTGTCGGGGACGGACCCTACAATGAGCAGTTCTTC.

This clonotype came up a few times. V usage is TRBV12-3 or TRBV12-4 and J usage is TRBJ2-1, with 8 bases matching TRBD2. CDR3 length: 15 residues. V trimming: 2 bases; J trimming: 4 bases; junction bases outside the gene matches: 4. CDR3 nucleotide sequence: TGTGCCAGCAGTTTACCGGGGGGGGGTTACAATGAGCAGTTCTTC. Translating it yields CASSLPGGGYNEQFF.